The T cell receptor (beta chain) described here comes from a study of vaccination and CD4 T cells after COVID-19. V lost 2 bases, J lost 1 base, and 15 bases lay in between. The CDR3 length is 17 residues. Germline CDR1 MGHRA, CDR2 YSYEKL. This clonotype appeared a few times. Its antigen is not identified. Cultured CD4+ T-cell DNA underwent Oncomine TCR Beta short-read sequencing. TCRdb ran MiXCR on the PCR reads and lists one entry per CDR3 protein. The sample lists around 13,000 distinct CDR3 sequences, roughly 30% seen once, with roughly 13% in the top ten. Treatment described: roughly nine-day PBMC culture with coronavirus spike peptide pools or control peptides (ViraFEST assay). Each well held two million PBMCs in IL-2 (about 9.3 IU/ml) medium with around 9.4 ug/ml peptide pools.

The sample in question was CD4+ T cells from blood, cultured in vitro, obtained after SARS-CoV-2 vaccination. The genes are TRBV4-1 and TRBJ1-5, with D perhaps TRBD1 (6 bases). This receptor was taken from a human donor who had recovered from COVID-19. CDR3 protein: CASSQLTGKRSNQPQHF. The CDR3 DNA reads as TGCGCCAGCAGCCAATTAACAGGGAAACGGAGCAATCAGCCCCAGCATTTT.